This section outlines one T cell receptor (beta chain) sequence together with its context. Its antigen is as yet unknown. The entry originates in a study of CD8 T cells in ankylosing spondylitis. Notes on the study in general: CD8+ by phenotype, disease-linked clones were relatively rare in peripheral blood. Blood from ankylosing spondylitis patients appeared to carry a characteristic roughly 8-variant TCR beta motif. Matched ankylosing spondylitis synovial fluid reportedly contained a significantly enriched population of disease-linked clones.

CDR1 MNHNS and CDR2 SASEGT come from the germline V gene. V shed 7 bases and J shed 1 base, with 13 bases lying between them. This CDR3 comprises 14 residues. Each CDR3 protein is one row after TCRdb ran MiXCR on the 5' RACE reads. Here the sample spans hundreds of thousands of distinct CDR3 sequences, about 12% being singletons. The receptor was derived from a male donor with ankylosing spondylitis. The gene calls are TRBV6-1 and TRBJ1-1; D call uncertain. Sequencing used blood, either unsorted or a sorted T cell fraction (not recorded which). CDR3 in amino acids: CASKSDIWNTEAFF. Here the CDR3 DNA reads TGTGCCAGCAAAAGTGACATTTGGAACACTGAAGCTTTCTTT.